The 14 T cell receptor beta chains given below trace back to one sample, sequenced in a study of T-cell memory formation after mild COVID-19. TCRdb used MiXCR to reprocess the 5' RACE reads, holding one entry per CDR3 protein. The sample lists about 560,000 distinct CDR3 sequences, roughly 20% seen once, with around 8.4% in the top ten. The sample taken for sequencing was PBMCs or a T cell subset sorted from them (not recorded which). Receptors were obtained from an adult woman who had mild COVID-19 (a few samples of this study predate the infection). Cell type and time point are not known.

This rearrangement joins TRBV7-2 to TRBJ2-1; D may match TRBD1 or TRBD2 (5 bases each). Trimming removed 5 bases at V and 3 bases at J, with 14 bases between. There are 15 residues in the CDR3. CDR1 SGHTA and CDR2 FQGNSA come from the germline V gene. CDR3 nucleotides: TGTGCCAGCAGCCGCAGAGAGGGGAGCTACAATGAGCAGTTCTTC. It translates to CASSRREGSYNEQFF.

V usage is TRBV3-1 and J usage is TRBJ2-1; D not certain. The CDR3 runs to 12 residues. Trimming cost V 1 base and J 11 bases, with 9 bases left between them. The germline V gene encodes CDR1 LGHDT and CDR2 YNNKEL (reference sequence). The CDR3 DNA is TGTGCCAGCAGCCAAGTTAGAGCCAAGCAGTTCTTC. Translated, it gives CASSQVRAKQFF.

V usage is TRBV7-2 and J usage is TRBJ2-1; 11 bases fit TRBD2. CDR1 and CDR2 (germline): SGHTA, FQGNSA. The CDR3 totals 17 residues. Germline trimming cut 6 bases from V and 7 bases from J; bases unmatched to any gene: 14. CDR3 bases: TGTGCCAGCAGTCGGGCCCAAACTAGCGGGAGTTTAAATGAGCAGTTCTTC. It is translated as CASSRAQTSGSLNEQFF.

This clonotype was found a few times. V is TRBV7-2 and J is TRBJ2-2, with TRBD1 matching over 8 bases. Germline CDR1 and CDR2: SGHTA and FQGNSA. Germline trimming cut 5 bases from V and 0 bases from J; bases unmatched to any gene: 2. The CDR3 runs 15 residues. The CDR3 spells CASSQGQANTGELFF. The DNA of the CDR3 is TGTGCCAGCAGCCAGGGACAGGCGAACACCGGGGAGCTGTTTTTT.

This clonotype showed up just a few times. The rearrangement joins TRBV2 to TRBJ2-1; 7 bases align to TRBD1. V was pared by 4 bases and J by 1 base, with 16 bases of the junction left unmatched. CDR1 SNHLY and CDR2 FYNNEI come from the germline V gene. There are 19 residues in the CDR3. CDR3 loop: CASSGDRVPQRVSYNEQFF. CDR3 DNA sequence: TGTGCCAGCAGTGGGGACAGAGTTCCCCAAAGGGTTTCCTACAATGAGCAGTTCTTC.

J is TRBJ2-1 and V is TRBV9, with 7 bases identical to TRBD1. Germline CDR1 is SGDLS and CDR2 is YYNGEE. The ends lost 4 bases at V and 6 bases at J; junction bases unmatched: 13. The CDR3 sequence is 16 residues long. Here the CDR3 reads CASSSPRTGGVNEQFF. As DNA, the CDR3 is TGTGCCAGCAGCTCACCCCGGACAGGTGGAGTCAATGAGCAGTTCTTC. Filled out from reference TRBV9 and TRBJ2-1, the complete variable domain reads DSGVTQTPKHLITATGQRVTLRCSPRSGDLSVYWYQQSLDQGLQFLIQYYNGEERAKGNILERFSAQQFPDLHSELNLSSLELGDSALYFCASSSPRTGGVNEQFFGPGTRLTVL.

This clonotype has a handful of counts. Written as DNA, the CDR3 is TGTGCCAGCAAAGGGACTAGCGGGGGGTACAATGAGCAGTTCTTC. It is translated as CASKGTSGGYNEQFF. The chain recombines TRBV2 with TRBJ2-1, with TRBD2 identical over 15 bases. Germline loops: CDR1 SNHLY, CDR2 FYNNEI. CDR3 size: 15 residues. The V segment lost 7 bases and the J segment 4 bases; nucleotides outside the gene matches: 2.

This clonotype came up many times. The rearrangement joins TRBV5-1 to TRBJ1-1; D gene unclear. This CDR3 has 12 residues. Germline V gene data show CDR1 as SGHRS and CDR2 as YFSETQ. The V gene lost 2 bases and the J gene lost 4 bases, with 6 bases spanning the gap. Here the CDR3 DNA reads TGCGCCAGCAGCTTACGAGGCACTGAAGCTTTCTTT. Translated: CASSLRGTEAFF.

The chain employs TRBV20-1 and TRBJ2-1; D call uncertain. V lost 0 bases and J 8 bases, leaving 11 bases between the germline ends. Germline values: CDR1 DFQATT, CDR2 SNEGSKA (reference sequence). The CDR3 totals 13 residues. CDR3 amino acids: CSARDFKRDEQFF. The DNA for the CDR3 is TGCAGTGCTAGAGATTTTAAACGAGATGAGCAGTTCTTC.

The chain's CDR3 is CASSLEAEQYF. The DNA for the CDR3 is TGTGCCAGCAGCTTAGAAGCCGAGCAGTACTTC. This chain links TRBV11-2 with TRBJ2-7; D gene unclear. The length of the CDR3 is 11 residues. Trimming cost V 0 bases and J 6 bases, with 3 bases left between them. Per germline, CDR1 SGHAT and CDR2 FQNNGV.

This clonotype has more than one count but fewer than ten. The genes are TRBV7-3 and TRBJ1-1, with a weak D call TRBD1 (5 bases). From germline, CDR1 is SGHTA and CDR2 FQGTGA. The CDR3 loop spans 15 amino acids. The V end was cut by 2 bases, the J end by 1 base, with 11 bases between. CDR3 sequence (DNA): TGTGCCAGCAGCTTATGGGGGGGACGGAACACTGAAGCTTTCTTT. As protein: CASSLWGGRNTEAFF.

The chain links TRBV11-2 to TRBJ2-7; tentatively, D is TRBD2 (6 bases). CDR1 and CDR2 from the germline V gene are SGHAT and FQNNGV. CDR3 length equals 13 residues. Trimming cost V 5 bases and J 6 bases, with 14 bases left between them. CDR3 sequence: CASSPVPRGEQYF. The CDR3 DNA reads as TGTGCCAGCAGCCCGGTCCCGCGGGGCGAGCAGTACTTC.

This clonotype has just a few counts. CDR3 coding DNA: TGTGCCACCAGCAGAGCGGGGGACCGGAAAGAGACCCAGTACTTC. This codes for CATSRAGDRKETQYF. The rearrangement uses TRBV15 and TRBJ2-5, with D possibly TRBD2 on 6 matching bases. Trimming pared 1 base from V and 3 bases from J, leaving 12 bases between. The CDR3 loop spans 15 amino acids. Germline V gives CDR1 LNHNV, CDR2 YYDKDF (reference sequence).

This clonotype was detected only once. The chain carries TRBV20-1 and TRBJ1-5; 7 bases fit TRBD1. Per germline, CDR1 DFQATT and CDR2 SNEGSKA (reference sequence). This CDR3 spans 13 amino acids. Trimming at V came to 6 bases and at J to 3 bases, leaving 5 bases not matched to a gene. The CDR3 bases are TGCAGTGCCAAAGGGACAGTCAATCAGCCCCAGCATTTT. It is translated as CSAKGTVNQPQHF.